Below, 4 T cell receptor beta chains from the same sample are listed, as sequenced in a study of regulatory T cells in long-lasting Graves disease. Noted time point: newly diagnosed GD, antithyroid drugs for less than 3 months. PBMCs were the source of the RNA used for TCR sequencing. Library construction for TCR beta used iRepertoire HTBI primers and Arm-PCR of CDR3 regions. TCRdb re-derived calls from the multiplex PCR reads in MiXCR, one entry per CDR3 protein. This sample has 300,000 to 400,000 distinct CDR3 sequences, with more than 15% found just once. The sample was peripheral blood mononuclear cells (PBMCs), taken at new diagnosis, from a patient treated with antithyroid drugs. These receptor sequences come from a female donor with Graves disease.

The sample holds many counts of this clonotype. This rearrangement joins TRBV7-8 to TRBJ2-5; 7 bases line up with TRBD1. With V trimmed by 1 base and J by 4 bases, 6 bases remained unmatched. From germline, CDR1 is SGHVS and CDR2 FQNEAQ. There are 15 residues in the CDR3. CDR3 DNA: TGTGCCAGCAGCTTAGAAGGGGGCATGGGAGAGACCCAGTACTTC. This codes for CASSLEGGMGETQYF.

The chain has TRBV5-6 and TRBJ1-5; maybe TRBD1 (5 bases). The CDR3 totals 17 residues. V lost 1 base to trimming and J lost 2 bases, with 16 bases between them. CDR1 SGHDT and CDR2 YYEEEE come from the germline V gene. CDR3 sequence (DNA): TGTGCCAGCAGCTTGAGGGGCCAGGGCAGGCGCAATCAGCCCCAGCATTTT. Encoded protein: CASSLRGQGRRNQPQHF.

This clonotype has at least ten counts. The CDR3 coding sequence is TGTGCCAGCAGCGTTAAAAGTAAGCCCTTAGGCGAGCAGTACTTC. Translation gives CASSVKSKPLGEQYF. The J gene is TRBJ2-7, the V gene TRBV9; D is undetermined. The germline V gene encodes CDR1 SGDLS and CDR2 YYNGEE. The V end was cut by 2 bases, the J end by 6 bases, with 18 bases between. The CDR3 covers 15 residues.

The chain combines TRBV6-2 or TRBV6-3 with TRBJ2-3; D is uncertain. CDR1 is MNHEY and CDR2 is SVGEGT in the germline V gene. Trimming took 4 bases from V and 5 from J, leaving 16 bases between them. The CDR3 runs 15 residues. The CDR3 DNA reads as TGTGCCAGCAGTTGGCGGAGTCAGGCTGGAGATACGCAGTATTTT. It codes for CASSWRSQAGDTQYF.